This passage covers 20 T cell receptor beta chains from one sample sequenced in a study of neoadjuvant nivolumab and ipilimumab in lung cancer. This table comes from immunoSEQ multiplex PCR, and its TCRdb copy is limited to in-frame clones, with some not included. Of over 25,000 clones in the sample, 92% were seen once. The source was peripheral blood, collected after neoadjuvant nivolumab, alone or with ipilimumab, at or shortly before surgery. The receptors were sampled from an adult with non-small cell lung cancer.

The genes are TRBV13 and TRBJ1-1; 10 bases are a match to TRBD1. The J segment lost 6 bases and the V segment lost 7 bases, leaving 2 bases of the junction unmatched. CDR3 length: 12 amino acids. CDR1 and CDR2 from the germline V gene are PRHDT and FYEKMQ (reference sequence). This chain's CDR3 is CASMDRGAEAFF. The CDR3 DNA reads as TGTGCCAGCATGGACAGGGGGGCTGAAGCTTTCTTT.

The chain recombines TRBV9 with TRBJ2-3; D is perhaps TRBD2 (6 bases). The CDR3 is made up of 15 amino acids. Germline CDR1 reads SGDLS; CDR2 reads YYNGEE. V was cut by 0 bases and J by 1 base, with 9 bases left in between. The CDR3 nucleotides are TGTGCCAGCAGCGTAGCAGCGGGCCGCACAGATACGCAGTATTTT. This codes for CASSVAAGRTDTQYF.

The rearrangement links TRBV5-4 to TRBJ2-3, with 9 positions matching TRBD1. V lost 4 bases, J lost 1 base, and 4 bases stayed unmatched. The CDR3 extends over 15 amino acids. Germline V gene data show CDR1 as SGHNT and CDR2 as YYREEE (reference sequence). In DNA form, the CDR3 reads TGTGCCAGCAGCCCCCGGACAGGGGGCACAGATACGCAGTATTTT. It yields the protein CASSPRTGGTDTQYF. Complete variable domain (other parts from reference TRBV5-4 and TRBJ2-3): ETGVTQSPTHLIKTRGQQVTLRCSSQSGHNTVSWYQQALGQGPQFIFQYYREEENGRGNFPPRFSGLQFPNYSSELNVNALELDDSALYLCASSPRTGGTDTQYFGPGTRLTVL.

Points on this clone: This CDR3 is also generated by other DNA sequences in the sample. The rearrangement uses TRBV5-4 and TRBJ2-3; possibly TRBD1 for D (5 bases). This CDR3 has 14 amino acids. Trimming took off 0 bases at V and 7 bases at J, with 12 bases between the two ends. The V gene's germline CDR1 is SGHNT and CDR2 YYREEE (reference sequence). CDR3 bases: TGTGCCAGCAGCTTGGGGGGCCAGACAAATACGCAGTATTTT. Translated: CASSLGGQTNTQYF.

DNA for the CDR3: TGTGCCAGCAGTTTAACTGGGGTAAACTATGGCTACACCTTC. It codes for CASSLTGVNYGYTF. V is TRBV7-9 and J is TRBJ1-2; D unresolved. This CDR3 region has 14 residues. V gave up 6 bases and J gave up 2 bases, with 13 bases separating them. CDR1 is SEHNR, CDR2 FQNEAQ, per germline (reference sequence).

The rearrangement links TRBV7-9 to TRBJ2-5; D is undetermined. V was clipped by 5 bases and J by 5 bases, with 15 bases between them. CDR3 length equals 14 residues. The germline V gene encodes CDR1 SEHNR and CDR2 FQNEAQ (reference sequence). The CDR3 loop is CASSPTSTGETQYF. Written as DNA, the CDR3 is TGTGCCAGCAGCCCGACTTCAACCGGGGAGACCCAGTACTTC.

The chain uses TRBV5-1 and TRBJ2-7; D is perhaps TRBD1 (6 bases). Trimming left V 2 bases short and J 7 bases short, with 19 bases between. From germline, CDR1 is SGHRS and CDR2 YFSETQ. This CDR3 has 15 residues. CDR3: CASSFFETGSREQYF. In DNA form, the CDR3 reads TGCGCCAGCAGCTTCTTTGAGACAGGCTCAAGGGAGCAGTACTTC. The whole variable domain, remainder taken from reference TRBV5-1 and TRBJ2-7, is KAGVTQTPRYLIKTRGQQVTLSCSPISGHRSVSWYQQTPGQGLQFLFEYFSETQRNKGNFPGRFSGRQFSNSRSEMNVSTLELGDSALYLCASSFFETGSREQYFGPGTRLTVT.

This clone was seen a few times. This chain links TRBV5-4 with TRBJ2-2; D is unresolved. Per the germline V gene, CDR1 is SGHNT and CDR2 is YYREEE (reference sequence). V was clipped by 0 bases and J by 7 bases, with 4 bases between them. This CDR3 spans 12 amino acids. Here the CDR3 DNA reads TGTGCCAGCAGCTTGGACAGCGGGGAGCTGTTTTTT. Translated, it gives CASSLDSGELFF.

This chain connects TRBV28 to TRBJ2-7; 7 nucleotides line up with TRBD1. Per germline, CDR1 MDHEN and CDR2 SYDVKM. The CDR3 covers 15 residues. Losses at the gene ends were 6 bases for V and 1 base for J; bases not matched to a gene: 9. This CDR3 reads CASSPLGTASYEQYF. CDR3 nucleotide sequence: TGTGCCAGCAGCCCCCTCGGGACAGCATCCTACGAGCAGTACTTC.

This chain links TRBV5-4 with TRBJ2-7; 8 positions match TRBD2. The CDR3 contains 17 residues. Germline trimming cut 2 bases from V and 0 bases from J; bases unmatched to any gene: 10. CDR1 is SGHNT, CDR2 YYREEE, per germline (reference sequence). The CDR3 loop reads CASSFLPPAGGSYEQYF. CDR3 DNA: TGTGCCAGCAGCTTTCTGCCCCCGGCGGGAGGCTCCTACGAGCAGTACTTC.

V and J are TRBV5-1 and TRBJ2-1; 7 bases line up with TRBD1. The germline gives CDR1 SGHRS, CDR2 YFSETQ. V lost 7 bases and J lost 6; bases outside the gene matches: 13. CDR3 length: 15 amino acids. CDR3 in DNA: TGCGCCAGCGCGACCCTGAACAGGGGTAGCAATGAGCAGTTCTTC. Its translation: CASATLNRGSNEQFF.

This rearrangement joins TRBV10-2 to TRBJ2-3; 7 bases fit TRBD1. There are 14 residues in the CDR3. Germline V lookup: CDR1 WSHSY, CDR2 SAAADI. With V trimmed by 4 bases and J by 5 bases, 6 bases remained unmatched. The CDR3 loop is CASSGDSVRDTQYF. The CDR3 DNA follows: TGCGCCAGCAGTGGGGACAGCGTCAGAGATACGCAGTATTTT.

This chain links TRBV19 with TRBJ1-5, with TRBD1 matching 10 bases. CDR3 size: 17 residues. After removal of 8 bases from V and 2 bases from J, the junction contained 12 bases not matched to a gene. Looked up from germline, CDR1 is LNHDA and CDR2 is SQIVND (reference sequence). The CDR3 sequence: CASSTRAGTGGNQPQHF. In nucleotides, the CDR3 is TGTGCCAGTTCGACGCGTGCCGGGACAGGGGGCAATCAGCCCCAGCATTTT. Drawing the rest from reference TRBV19 and TRBJ1-5, the complete variable domain is DGGITQSPKYLFRKEGQNVTLSCEQNLNHDAMYWYRQDPGQGLRLIYYSQIVNDFQKGDIAEGYSVSREKKESFPLTVTSAQKNPTAFYLCASSTRAGTGGNQPQHFGDGTRLSIL.

The CDR3 loop is CATSRAGGKVEQYF. Here the CDR3 DNA reads TGTGCCACCAGCAGAGCTGGCGGGAAGGTCGAGCAGTACTTC. This chain connects TRBV15 to TRBJ2-7; weak D call: TRBD2 (6 bases). The CDR3 sequence is 14 residues long. V gave up 1 base and J gave up 6 bases, with 13 bases separating them. Germline lookup yields CDR1 LNHNV and CDR2 YYDKDF (reference sequence).

The rearrangement joins TRBV7-9 to TRBJ2-2; D gene unclear. Trimming cost V 4 bases and J 4 bases, with 10 bases left between them. The CDR3 runs 14 residues. The germline V gene encodes CDR1 SEHNR and CDR2 FQNEAQ (reference sequence). This CDR3 reads CASSSLSTTGELFF. In DNA, the CDR3 is TGTGCCAGCAGCTCGCTTTCGACCACCGGGGAGCTGTTTTTT.

The chain has TRBV5-1 and TRBJ2-3; D unresolved. The CDR3 contains 14 residues. Trimming took 3 bases from V and 0 from J, leaving 8 bases between them. Germline loops: CDR1 SGHRS, CDR2 YFSETQ. The CDR3 loop is CASSSRRSTDTQYF. CDR3 coding DNA: TGCGCCAGCAGCTCTCGACGGAGCACAGATACGCAGTATTTT.

The chain employs TRBV15 and TRBJ1-5, with TRBD1 as a possible D gene (5 bases). CDR3 length: 15 amino acids. The V and J ends lost 3 bases and 5 bases respectively, with 14 bases between them. Germline CDR1 is LNHNV and CDR2 is YYDKDF (reference sequence). The CDR3 bases are TGTGCCACCAGCAGTGATTTACAGGATTATCAGCCCCAGCATTTT. This encodes CATSSDLQDYQPQHF.

The CDR3 region has the DNA TGTGCCAGCAGCTTGGCTGGGGGCAATGAGCAGTTCTTC. It is translated as CASSLAGGNEQFF. J is TRBJ2-1 and V is TRBV5-4; D may be TRBD1 or TRBD2 (5 bases each). CDR1 and CDR2 from the germline V gene are SGHNT and YYREEE (reference sequence). The CDR3 has 13 amino acids. V was trimmed by 0 bases and J by 6 bases, leaving 7 bases between them. The entire variable domain, with the rest obtained from reference TRBV5-4 and TRBJ2-1, is as follows: ETGVTQSPTHLIKTRGQQVTLRCSSQSGHNTVSWYQQALGQGPQFIFQYYREEENGRGNFPPRFSGLQFPNYSSELNVNALELDDSALYLCASSLAGGNEQFFGPGTRLTVL.

This chain connects TRBV11-2 to TRBJ2-3; 11 nucleotides line up with TRBD2. V lost 6 bases, J lost 5 bases, and 10 bases stayed unmatched. From germline, CDR1 is SGHAT and CDR2 FQNNGV. This CDR3 has 16 amino acids. DNA for the CDR3: TGTGCCAGCAGTTCGACTAGCGGGGCGGGGAGAGATACGCAGTATTTT. Translation: CASSSTSGAGRDTQYF.

The V call is TRBV10-1, the J call TRBJ1-1, with 7 bases aligning to TRBD1. The length of the CDR3 is 15 residues. V was pared by 3 bases and J by 1 base, with 5 bases of the junction left unmatched. Per germline, CDR1 WNHNN and CDR2 SYGVQD (reference sequence). CDR3 in DNA: TGCGCCAGCAGTGACCCCGGGACAGCGAACACTGAAGCTTTCTTT. This encodes CASSDPGTANTEAFF.